This T cell receptor beta chain came from a study of T cells in Graves' hyperthyroidism and ophthalmopathy. Per germline, CDR1 SNHLY and CDR2 FYNNEI. The CDR3 contains 14 residues. Deletions cut 0 bases from V and 0 bases from J, with 0 bases between. Regions amplified from RNA transcripts were the TCR beta CDR3 regions. HTBI primers were the set used in a first-round RT-PCR of the TCR CDR3. TCRdb called the multiplex PCR reads again in MiXCR, with one record for every CDR3 protein. The sample contains about 130,000 distinct CDR3 sequences, approximately 20% of which appear only once. The J gene is TRBJ2-6, the V gene TRBV2; D is uncertain. This clonotype was sampled from a woman in her 50s with Graves' hyperthyroidism that later progressed to Graves' ophthalmopathy. Sample: blood. The CDR3 loop is CASSEASGANVLTF. The DNA of the CDR3 is TGTGCCAGCAGTGAAGCCTCTGGGGCCAACGTCCTGACTTTC.